This passage covers 9 T cell receptor beta chains from one sample sequenced in a study of cytomegalovirus exposure and HLA in healthy donors. Measured with immunoSEQ multiplex PCR; TCRdb has only the in-frame clones, and not every one. The profile shows 150,000 to 200,000 clones, approximately 87% of them singletons. The sample consisted of PBMCs. Receptors were obtained from a woman aged 25 to 39 in good health and CMV-seronegative.

The rearrangement uses TRBV6-5 and TRBJ2-3, with D uncertain. This CDR3 has 11 amino acids. Trimming removed 8 bases from V and 6 bases from J, with 9 bases in between. Germline loops: CDR1 MNHEY, CDR2 SVGAGI. CDR3: CASRTMDTQYF. The CDR3 nucleotides read TGTGCCAGCCGAACTATGGATACGCAGTATTTT.

This chain connects TRBV11-2 to TRBJ1-4; a possible D gene is TRBD1 (6 bases). Germline values: CDR1 SGHAT, CDR2 FQNNGV. V lost 5 bases and J 8 bases, leaving 12 bases between the germline ends. The CDR3 length is 13 residues. The CDR3 is CASSPFQGEKLFF. The CDR3 region has the DNA TGTGCCAGCAGCCCATTTCAGGGGGAAAAACTGTTTTTT.

This clone has a handful of counts. J is TRBJ2-7 and V is TRBV4-1, with 7 bases aligning to TRBD2. The CDR3 runs 15 residues. V was clipped by 1 base and J by 4 bases; unmatched bases: 7. CDR1 and CDR2 from the germline V gene are MGHRA and YSYEKL. The CDR3 region is CASSQVLWGGYEQYF. The DNA for the CDR3 is TGCGCCAGCAGCCAAGTTTTGTGGGGGGGATACGAGCAGTACTTC.

The table lists this clone with a few counts. The chain carries TRBV7-9 and TRBJ1-2, with D possibly being TRBD1 (6 bases). V was trimmed by 5 bases and J by 0 bases, leaving 10 bases between them. Germline lookup yields CDR1 SEHNR and CDR2 FQNEAQ (reference sequence). The CDR3 has 14 residues. The CDR3 sequence: CASSPRTANYGYTF. CDR3 bases: TGTGCCAGCAGCCCCAGGACAGCTAACTATGGCTACACCTTC. Full variable domain (rest looked up from reference TRBV7-9 and TRBJ1-2): DTGVSQNPRHKITKRGQNVTFRCDPISEHNRLYWYRQTLGQGPEFLTYFQNEAQLEKSRLLSDRFSAERPKGSFSTLEIQRTEQGDSAMYLCASSPRTANYGYTFGSGTRLTVV.

The chain uses TRBV9 and TRBJ2-5; TRBD2 agrees at 15 bases. Per the germline V gene, CDR1 is SGDLS and CDR2 is YYNGEE. V trimming: 3 bases; J trimming: 4 bases; junction bases outside the gene matches: 4. The CDR3 totals 16 residues. CDR3 in DNA: TGTGCCAGCAGCGGGACTAGCGGGGGGGCCGGAGAGACCCAGTACTTC. It is translated as CASSGTSGGAGETQYF. Full variable domain (outside the CDR3, taken from reference TRBV9 and TRBJ2-5): DSGVTQTPKHLITATGQRVTLRCSPRSGDLSVYWYQQSLDQGLQFLIQYYNGEERAKGNILERFSAQQFPDLHSELNLSSLELGDSALYFCASSGTSGGAGETQYFGPGTRLLVL.

The rearrangement links TRBV4-1 to TRBJ1-5; D not resolved. This CDR3 is built from 13 residues. Trimming cost V 5 bases and J 4 bases, with 9 bases left between them. CDR1 and CDR2 (germline): MGHRA, YSYEKL. CDR3 protein: CASSSEGNQPQHF. CDR3 in DNA: TGCGCCAGCAGCTCGGAGGGAAATCAGCCCCAGCATTTT.

The chain joins TRBV2 to TRBJ1-4, with D maybe TRBD1 (5 bases). CDR1 is SNHLY and CDR2 is FYNNEI in the germline V gene. V gave up 7 bases and J gave up 8 bases, with 14 bases separating them. The CDR3 is 13 residues long. The CDR3 DNA reads TGTGCCAGCATGGTGCGGGGCTGGGAAAAACTGTTTTTT. Translating gives CASMVRGWEKLFF.

This clone was picked up a small number of times. The chain recombines TRBV30 with TRBJ2-2; no firm D call. V lost 0 bases, J lost 1 base, and 6 bases lay in between. Germline values: CDR1 GTSNPN, CDR2 SVGIG (reference sequence). The CDR3 has 14 residues. CDR3 DNA sequence: TGTGCCTGGAGTGTAATCGTGAACACCGGGGAGCTGTTTTTT. Translating gives CAWSVIVNTGELFF.

This clone was counted between two and nine times. The V gene is TRBV6-1, the J gene TRBJ2-3; D is undetermined. The CDR3 runs 13 residues. Germline CDR1 MNHNS, CDR2 SASEGT. Trimming took 1 base from V and 5 from J, leaving 7 bases between them. The CDR3 is CASSEGLKDTQYF. CDR3 DNA sequence: TGTGCCAGCAGTGAAGGTTTAAAAGATACGCAGTATTTT.